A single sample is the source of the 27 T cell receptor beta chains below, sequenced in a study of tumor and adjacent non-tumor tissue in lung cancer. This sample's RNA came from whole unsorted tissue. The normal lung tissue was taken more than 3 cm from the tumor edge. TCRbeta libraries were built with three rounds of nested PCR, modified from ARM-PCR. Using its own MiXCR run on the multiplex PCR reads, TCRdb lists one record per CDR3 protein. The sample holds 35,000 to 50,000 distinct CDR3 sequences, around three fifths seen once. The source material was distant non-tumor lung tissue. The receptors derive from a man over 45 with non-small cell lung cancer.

CDR3 in DNA: TGTGCCAGCAGTCCCCTCTCCACAGGGAACACTGAAGCTTTCTTT. Residues: CASSPLSTGNTEAFF. The rearrangement links TRBV28 to TRBJ1-1; tentatively, D is TRBD1 (5 bases). The V gene lost 5 bases and the J gene lost 1 base, with 14 bases spanning the gap. Germline V gives CDR1 MDHEN, CDR2 SYDVKM. The CDR3 spans 15 residues.

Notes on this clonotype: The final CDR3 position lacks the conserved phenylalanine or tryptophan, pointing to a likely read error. In nucleotides, the CDR3 is TGTGCCATCAGTTTATCCACGCAGGCCCCTGAAGCTTTCCTT. This gives the protein CAISLSTQAPEAFL. The chain has TRBV10-3 and TRBJ1-1; D unresolved. This CDR3 is built from 14 residues. The V and J ends lost 5 bases and 6 bases respectively, with 16 bases between them. Germline CDR1 and CDR2: ENHRY and SYGVKD.

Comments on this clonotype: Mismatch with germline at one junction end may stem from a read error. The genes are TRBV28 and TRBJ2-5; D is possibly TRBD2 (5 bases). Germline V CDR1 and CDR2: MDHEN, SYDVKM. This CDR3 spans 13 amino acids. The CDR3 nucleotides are TGTGCCAGCAGTTTCATATCTCATCGGACTCAGTATTTC. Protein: CASSFISHRTQYF.

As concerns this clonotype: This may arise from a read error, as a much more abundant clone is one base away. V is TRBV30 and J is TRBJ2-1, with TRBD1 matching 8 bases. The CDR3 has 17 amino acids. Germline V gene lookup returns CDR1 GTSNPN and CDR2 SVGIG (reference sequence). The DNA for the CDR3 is TGTGTCTGGAGTAATTACGGACAGGGCGATACTTACAATGAGCAGTTCTTC. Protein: CVWSNYGQGDTYNEQFF.

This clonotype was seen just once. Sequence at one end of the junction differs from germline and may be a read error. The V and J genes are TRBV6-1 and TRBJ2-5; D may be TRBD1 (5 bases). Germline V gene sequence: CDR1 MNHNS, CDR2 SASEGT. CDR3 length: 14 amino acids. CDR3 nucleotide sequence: TGTGCCAGCAGTAATACAGGAACCCAAGAGAGCCAGTACTTC. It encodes CASSNTGTQESQYF.

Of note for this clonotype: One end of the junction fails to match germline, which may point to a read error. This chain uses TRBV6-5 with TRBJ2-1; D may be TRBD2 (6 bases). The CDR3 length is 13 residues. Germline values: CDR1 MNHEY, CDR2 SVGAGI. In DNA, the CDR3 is TGTGCCATCCGGGGGAGCTCCTACAGTGAGCAGTTCTTC. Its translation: CAIRGSSYSEQFF.

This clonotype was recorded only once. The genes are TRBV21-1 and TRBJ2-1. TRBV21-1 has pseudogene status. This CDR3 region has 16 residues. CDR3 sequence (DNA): TGTACCAGCAGCTCGCCTGGCGGGAGCGGCCACAATGAGCAGTTCTTC. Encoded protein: CTSSSPGGSGHNEQFF.

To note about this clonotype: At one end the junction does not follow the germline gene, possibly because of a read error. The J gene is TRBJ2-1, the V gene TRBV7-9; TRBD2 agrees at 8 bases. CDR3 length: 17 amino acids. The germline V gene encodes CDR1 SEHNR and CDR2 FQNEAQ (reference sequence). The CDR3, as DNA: TGTGCCAGCAGCTTACGTAGAGTAGCGGGATTCTACAGTGAGCATTTCTTC. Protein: CASSLRRVAGFYSEHFF.

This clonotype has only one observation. For the CDR3, the DNA is TGTGCCAGCAGTGTTTCGAGGGCGCCGGGAGCAGATACGCAGTATTTT. Translating gives CASSVSRAPGADTQYF. This rearrangement joins TRBV2 to TRBJ2-3, with D tentatively TRBD2 (6 bases). V lost 4 bases to trimming and J lost 4 bases, with 18 bases between them. This CDR3 has 16 amino acids. Germline loops: CDR1 SNHLY, CDR2 FYNNEI.

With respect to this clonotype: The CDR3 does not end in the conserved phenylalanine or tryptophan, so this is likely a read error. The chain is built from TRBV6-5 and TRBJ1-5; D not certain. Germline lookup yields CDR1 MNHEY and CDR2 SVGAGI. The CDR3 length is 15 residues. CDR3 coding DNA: TGTACCAGCAGTTACACGAGGGTCAGTTCGCAGCCCCAGCATCTT. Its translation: CTSSYTRVSSQPQHL.

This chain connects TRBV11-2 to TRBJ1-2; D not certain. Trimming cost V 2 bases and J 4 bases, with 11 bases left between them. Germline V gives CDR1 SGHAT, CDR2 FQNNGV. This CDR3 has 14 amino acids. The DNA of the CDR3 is TGTGCCAGCAGCTTAACAACACCGAGCTATGGCTACACCTTC. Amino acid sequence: CASSLTTPSYGYTF.

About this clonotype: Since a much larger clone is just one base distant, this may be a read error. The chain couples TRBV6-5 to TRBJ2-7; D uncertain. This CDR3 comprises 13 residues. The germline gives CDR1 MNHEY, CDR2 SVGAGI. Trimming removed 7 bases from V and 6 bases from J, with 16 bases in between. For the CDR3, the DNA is TGTGCCAGCATCCTCACCGGACGGAGCGAGCAGTACTTC. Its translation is CASILTGRSEQYF.

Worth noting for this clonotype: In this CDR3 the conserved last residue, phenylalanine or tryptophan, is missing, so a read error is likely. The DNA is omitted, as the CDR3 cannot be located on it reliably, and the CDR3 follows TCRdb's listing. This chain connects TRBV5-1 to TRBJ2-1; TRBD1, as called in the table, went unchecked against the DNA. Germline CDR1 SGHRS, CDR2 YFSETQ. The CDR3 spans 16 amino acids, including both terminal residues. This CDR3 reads CASSFMSTGIDGEHFS.

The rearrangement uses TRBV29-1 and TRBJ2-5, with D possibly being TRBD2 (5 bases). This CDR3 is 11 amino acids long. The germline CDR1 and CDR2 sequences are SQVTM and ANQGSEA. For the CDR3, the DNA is TGCAGAGTTCGAGGAGGAGAGACCCAGTACTTC. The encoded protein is CRVRGGETQYF.

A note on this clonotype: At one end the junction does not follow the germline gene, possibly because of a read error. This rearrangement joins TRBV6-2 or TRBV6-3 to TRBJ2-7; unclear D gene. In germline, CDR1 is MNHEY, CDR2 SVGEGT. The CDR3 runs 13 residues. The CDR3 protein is CASNTHTSHEQYF. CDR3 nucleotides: TGTGCCAGCAACACCCACACCTCCCACGAGCAGTACTTC.

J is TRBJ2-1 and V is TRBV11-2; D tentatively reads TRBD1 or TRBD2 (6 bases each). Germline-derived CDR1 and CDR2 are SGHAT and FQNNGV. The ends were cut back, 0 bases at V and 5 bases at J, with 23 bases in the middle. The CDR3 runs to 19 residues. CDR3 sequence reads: CASSLDNLVTGADHNEQFF. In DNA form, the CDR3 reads TGTGCCAGCAGCTTAGATAACTTGGTGACGGGGGCCGATCACAATGAGCAGTTCTTC.

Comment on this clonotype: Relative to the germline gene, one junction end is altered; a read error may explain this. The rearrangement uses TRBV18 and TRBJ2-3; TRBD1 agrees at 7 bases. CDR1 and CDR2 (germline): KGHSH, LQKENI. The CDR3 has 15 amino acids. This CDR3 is CASSDRGTVTDTQYF. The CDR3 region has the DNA TGTGCCAGCTCTGACCGAGGGACAGTCACAGATACGCAGTATTTC. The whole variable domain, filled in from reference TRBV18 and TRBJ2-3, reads NAGVMQNPRHLVRRRGQEARLRCSPMKGHSHVYWYRQLPEEGLKFMVYLQKENIIDESGMPKERFSAEFPKEGPSILRIQQVVRGDSAAYFCASSDRGTVTDTQYFGPGTRLTVL.

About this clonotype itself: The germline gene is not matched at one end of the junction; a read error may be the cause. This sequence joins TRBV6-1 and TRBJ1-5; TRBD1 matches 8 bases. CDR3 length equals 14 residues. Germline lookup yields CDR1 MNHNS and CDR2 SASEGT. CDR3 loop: CAISPQGDNQPQHF. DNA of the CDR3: TGTGCCATCAGTCCACAGGGGGACAATCAGCCCCAGCATTTT.

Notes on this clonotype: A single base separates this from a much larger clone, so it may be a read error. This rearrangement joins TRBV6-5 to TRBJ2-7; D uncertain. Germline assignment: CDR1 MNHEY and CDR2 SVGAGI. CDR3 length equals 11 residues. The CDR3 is CASSDGYGQYF. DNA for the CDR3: TGTGCCAGCAGTGACGGCTACGGGCAGTACTTC.

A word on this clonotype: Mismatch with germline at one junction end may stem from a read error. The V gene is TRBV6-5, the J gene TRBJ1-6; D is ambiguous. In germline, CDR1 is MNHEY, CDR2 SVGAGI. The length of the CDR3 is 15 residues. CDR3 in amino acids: CASSTSTEDGSPLHF. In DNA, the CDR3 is TGTGCCAGCAGTACCTCGACCGAGGATGGTTCACCACTCCACTTT.

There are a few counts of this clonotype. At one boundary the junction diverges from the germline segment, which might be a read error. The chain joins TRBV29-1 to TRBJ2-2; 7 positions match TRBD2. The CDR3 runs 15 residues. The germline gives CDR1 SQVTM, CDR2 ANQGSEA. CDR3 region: CGVDYGGGNTGELSF. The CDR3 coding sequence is TGCGGCGTTGATTATGGGGGAGGGAATACCGGGGAGCTGTCTTTT.

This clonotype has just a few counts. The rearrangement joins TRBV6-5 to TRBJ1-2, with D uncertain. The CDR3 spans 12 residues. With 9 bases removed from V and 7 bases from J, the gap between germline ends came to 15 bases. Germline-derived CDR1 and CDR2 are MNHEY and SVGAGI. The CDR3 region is CASGSLPRGYTF. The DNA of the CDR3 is TGTGCCAGTGGCTCACTCCCCCGTGGCTACACCTTC.

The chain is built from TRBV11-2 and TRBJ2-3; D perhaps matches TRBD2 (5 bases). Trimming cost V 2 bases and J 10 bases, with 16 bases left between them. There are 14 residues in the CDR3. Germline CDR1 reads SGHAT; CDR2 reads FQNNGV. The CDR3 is CASSLMSSSTAQYF. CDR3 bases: TGTGCCAGCAGCTTAATGAGCTCTAGCACAGCGCAGTATTTT.

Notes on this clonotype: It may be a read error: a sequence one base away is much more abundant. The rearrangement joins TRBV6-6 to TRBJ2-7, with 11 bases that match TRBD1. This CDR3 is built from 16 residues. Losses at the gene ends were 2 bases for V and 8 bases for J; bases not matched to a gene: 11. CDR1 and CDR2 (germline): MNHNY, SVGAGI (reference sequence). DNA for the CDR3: TGTGCCAGCAGTTACACCCCCGGGACAGGGGGAAACAAGCAGTACTTC. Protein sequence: CASSYTPGTGGNKQYF.

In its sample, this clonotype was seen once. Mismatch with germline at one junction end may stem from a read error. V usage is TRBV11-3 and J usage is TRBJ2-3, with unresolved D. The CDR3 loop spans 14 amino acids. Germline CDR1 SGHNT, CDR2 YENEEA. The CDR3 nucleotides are TGTGTCAGCAGCTTCTCATCAAGCACAGATACGCAGTATTTT. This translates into CVSSFSSSTDTQYF.

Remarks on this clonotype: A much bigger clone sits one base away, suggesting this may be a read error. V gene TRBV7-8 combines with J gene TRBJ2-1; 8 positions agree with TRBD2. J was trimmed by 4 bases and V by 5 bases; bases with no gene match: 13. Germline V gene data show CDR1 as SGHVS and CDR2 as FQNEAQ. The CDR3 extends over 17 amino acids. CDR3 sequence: CASSPFGTGGQYNEQFF. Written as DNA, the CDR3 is TGTGCCAGCAGCCCCTTCGGGACGGGAGGGCAGTACAATGAGCAGTTCTTC.

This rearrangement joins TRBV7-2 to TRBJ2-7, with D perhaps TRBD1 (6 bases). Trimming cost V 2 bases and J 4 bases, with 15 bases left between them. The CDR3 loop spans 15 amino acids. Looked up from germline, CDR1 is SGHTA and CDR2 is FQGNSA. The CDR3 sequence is CTSSLSTGGLYEQYF. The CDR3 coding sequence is TGTACCAGCAGCTTAAGCACTGGGGGCCTTTACGAGCAGTACTTC.